The 26 T cell receptor beta chains presented below share a single source sample, sequenced in a study of blood T cells in healthy people across ages. A second about 7 to 11 cycle PCR used barcoded and J-beta primers. TCRdb re-called the 5' RACE reads with MiXCR, one entry per CDR3 protein. This table holds nearly 800,000 distinct CDR3 sequences, 56% found once. Sequenced sample: blood. The receptors stem from a man in his forties or fifties in good health.

The chain joins TRBV7-3 to TRBJ2-7; tentative D call: TRBD2 (5 bases). The germline gives CDR1 SGHTA, CDR2 FQGTGA. Trimming removed 8 bases at V and 2 bases at J, with 16 bases between. This CDR3 region has 14 residues. CDR3 sequence reads: CASGRLLGPYEQYF. The CDR3 DNA sequence: TGTGCCAGCGGGAGACTCCTCGGCCCCTACGAGCAGTACTTC.

CDR3 amino acids: CASANPGLIYNEQFF. CDR3 bases: TGTGCCAGCGCCAACCCCGGACTGATCTACAATGAGCAGTTCTTC. The rearrangement uses TRBV6-2 or TRBV6-3 and TRBJ2-1; perhaps TRBD2 as D (5 bases). The CDR3 runs 15 residues. CDR1 and CDR2 (germline): MNHEY, SVGEGT. Deletions cut 8 bases from V and 3 bases from J, with 17 bases between.

The V and J genes are TRBV20-1 and TRBJ2-6; 7 positions match TRBD2. J gave up 2 bases and V 5 bases, and 0 bases lay outside the gene matches. The CDR3 covers 13 residues. Germline CDR1 is DFQATT and CDR2 is SNEGSKA (reference sequence). CDR3 region: CSAGLAGANVLTF. The CDR3 coding sequence is TGCAGTGCTGGACTAGCTGGGGCCAACGTCCTGACTTTC.

V gene TRBV3-1 combines with J gene TRBJ1-2, with D possibly TRBD1 on 6 matching bases. Germline V gene lookup returns CDR1 LGHDT and CDR2 YNNKEL (reference sequence). Trimming cost V 0 bases and J 8 bases, with 10 bases left between them. CDR3 size: 13 residues. CDR3 region: CASSQEQGRGYTF. CDR3 nucleotides: TGTGCCAGCAGCCAAGAACAGGGTCGCGGCTACACCTTC.

J is TRBJ1-6 and V is TRBV3-1; 8 nucleotides align to TRBD1. Germline lookup yields CDR1 LGHDT and CDR2 YNNKEL (reference sequence). The CDR3 is 17 amino acids. With 4 bases clipped from V and 7 bases from J, the junction kept 12 bases outside the gene matches. The DNA for the CDR3 is TGTGCCAGCAGCCTTCTATTAGGACAGGGTTGGAATTCACCCCTCCACTTT. It is translated as CASSLLLGQGWNSPLHF.

This clonotype was counted a few times. This chain connects TRBV4-2 to TRBJ2-5; perhaps TRBD2 as D (6 bases). The CDR3 has 15 residues. CDR1 and CDR2 (germline): LGHNA, YNFKEQ. The ends were cut back, 0 bases at V and 5 bases at J, with 13 bases in the middle. In DNA, the CDR3 is TGTGCCAGCAGCCAAGAAGAAATCGGGAGTGAGACCCAGTACTTC. Its translation is CASSQEEIGSETQYF.

The rearrangement joins TRBV25-1 to TRBJ1-1, with D tentatively TRBD1 (5 bases). The CDR3 is made up of 13 amino acids. The V gene lost 7 bases and the J gene lost 0 bases, with 9 bases spanning the gap. Germline CDR1 MGHDK, CDR2 SYGVNS. CDR3 amino acids: CASIVGVNTEAFF. The CDR3 nucleotides are TGTGCCAGCATTGTAGGGGTGAACACTGAAGCTTTCTTT.

The chain carries TRBV28 and TRBJ2-7; 10 nucleotides align to TRBD1. The tail of the sequence fits TRBJ2-5 better, so the J call may be wrong. The CDR3 is 16 residues long. Germline lookup yields CDR1 MDHEN and CDR2 SYDVKM. The CDR3 sequence is CASSLRTGGGVETQYF. The CDR3 DNA follows: TGTGCCAGCAGTTTAAGGACAGGGGGTGGTGTGGAGACCCAGTACTTC.

J is TRBJ2-3 and V is TRBV10-3; D unclear. Germline CDR1 ENHRY, CDR2 SYGVKD. The V and J ends lost 2 bases and 2 bases respectively, with 14 bases between them. The CDR3 runs 16 residues. CDR3 bases: TGTGCCATCAGTGAGGGCAGTCACCACTACACAGATACGCAGTATTTT. Encoded protein: CAISEGSHHYTDTQYF.

The CDR3 reads CASSSTGWAGGCAGANVLTF. CDR3 bases: TGTGCCAGCAGCAGTACTGGTTGGGCAGGGGGGTGCGCAGGGGCCAACGTCCTGACTTTC. The chain employs TRBV7-3 and TRBJ2-6; TRBD1 might be the D (7 bases). This CDR3 is 20 amino acids long. CDR1 SGHTA and CDR2 FQGTGA come from the germline V gene. The ends were cut back, 5 bases at V and 4 bases at J, with 27 bases in the middle.

This chain connects TRBV20-1 to TRBJ1-5; D remains ambiguous. This CDR3 has 12 amino acids. Trimming took off 3 bases at V and 6 bases at J, with 9 bases between the two ends. The germline V gene encodes CDR1 DFQATT and CDR2 SNEGSKA (reference sequence). CDR3: CSARNSVQPQHF. For the CDR3, the DNA is TGCAGTGCTAGGAACTCGGTTCAGCCCCAGCATTTT.

This clonotype was picked up a small number of times. The genes are TRBV10-3 and TRBJ1-2; perhaps TRBD1 as D (5 bases). Germline CDR1 is ENHRY and CDR2 is SYGVKD. V lost 5 bases and J 5 bases, leaving 15 bases between the germline ends. This CDR3 comprises 14 residues. CDR3 amino acids: CAISFRDERYGYTF. The CDR3 nucleotides read TGTGCCATCAGTTTCCGGGACGAAAGATATGGCTACACCTTC.

This sequence joins TRBV12-3 or TRBV12-4 and TRBJ1-1, with 9 bases lining up with TRBD1. The CDR3 consists of 17 residues. J gave up 1 base and V 1 base, and 7 bases lay outside the gene matches. The CDR3 DNA is TGTGCCAGCAGTTTAGTTTGGGACAGGGTGTCGAACACTGAAGCTTTCTTT. Translated, it gives CASSLVWDRVSNTEAFF.

The chain combines TRBV7-2 with TRBJ1-5; the D is unclear. Trimming cost V 1 base and J 0 bases, with 7 bases left between them. The CDR3 spans 15 residues. Germline-derived CDR1 and CDR2 are SGHTA and FQGNSA. This chain's CDR3 is CASSLEGSSNQPQHF. In DNA form, the CDR3 reads TGTGCCAGCAGCTTAGAAGGCAGTAGCAATCAGCCCCAGCATTTT.

The chain recombines TRBV11-1 with TRBJ2-6; tentatively, D is TRBD1 or TRBD2 (6 bases each). Germline lookup yields CDR1 SGHAT and CDR2 FQDESV (reference sequence). The CDR3 runs 16 residues. Trimming removed 5 bases from V and 2 bases from J, with 13 bases in between. The CDR3 here is CASSPRGGTGANVLTF. For the CDR3, the DNA is TGTGCCAGCAGCCCCCGAGGGGGGACTGGGGCCAACGTCCTGACTTTC.

J is TRBJ1-2 and V is TRBV12-3 or TRBV12-4, with D maybe TRBD1 (6 bases). V lost 3 bases, J lost 7 bases, and 21 bases lay in between. The CDR3 loop spans 16 amino acids. This CDR3 is CASSFRGPKDAGGYTF. The CDR3 nucleotides are TGTGCCAGCAGTTTCAGGGGACCTAAAGACGCAGGTGGCTACACCTTC.

The gene calls are TRBV12-3 or TRBV12-4 and TRBJ2-1, with TRBD2 matching 8 bases. J gave up 9 bases and V 5 bases, and 12 bases lay outside the gene matches. The CDR3 is made up of 15 amino acids. As DNA, the CDR3 is TGTGCCAGCAGTACGAGCGGGAGCGGGGTTGGTGAGCAGTTCTTC. The encoded protein is CASSTSGSGVGEQFF.

The chain combines TRBV14 with TRBJ1-4, with 8 bases matching TRBD1. Germline-derived CDR1 and CDR2 are SGHDN and FVKESK. V was pared by 4 bases and J by 4 bases, with 2 bases of the junction left unmatched. The length of the CDR3 is 14 residues. The CDR3 DNA reads TGTGCCAGCAGCCGGGACAGGTTTAATGAAAAACTGTTTTTT. Protein product: CASSRDRFNEKLFF.

J is TRBJ2-4 and V is TRBV6-5, with D possibly called TRBD1 or TRBD2 (5 bases each). The CDR3 has 16 amino acids. CDR1 and CDR2 (germline): MNHEY, SVGAGI. Trimming stripped 2 bases from V and 5 bases from J, with 16 bases between. The CDR3 sequence: CASSYEGRPTQNIQYF. The CDR3, as DNA: TGTGCCAGCAGTTACGAGGGACGGCCGACCCAAAACATTCAGTACTTC.

The chain uses TRBV10-2 and TRBJ1-4; D gene ambiguous. Germline V gives CDR1 WSHSY, CDR2 SAAADI. The V and J ends lost 0 bases and 7 bases respectively, with 12 bases between them. The CDR3 extends over 15 amino acids. The CDR3 protein is CASSESAAGSEKLFF. The CDR3 DNA follows: TGCGCCAGCAGTGAGTCGGCCGCCGGGAGTGAAAAACTGTTTTTT.

The rearrangement uses TRBV3-1 and TRBJ2-7, with 8 nucleotides matching TRBD2. After removal of 0 bases from V and 2 bases from J, the junction contained 18 bases not matched to a gene. This CDR3 has 20 amino acids. Germline V CDR1 and CDR2: LGHDT, YNNKEL (reference sequence). In DNA, the CDR3 is TGTGCCAGCAGCCAAGAATTGTGGCTAGCGGGTTGTCAACGGGCCTACGAGCAGTACTTC. It yields the protein CASSQELWLAGCQRAYEQYF.

This chain links TRBV10-3 with TRBJ2-7, with 8 bases matching TRBD1. The length of the CDR3 is 14 residues. Germline lookup yields CDR1 ENHRY and CDR2 SYGVKD. After removal of 4 bases from V and 3 bases from J, the junction contained 5 bases not matched to a gene. CDR3 in amino acids: CAISAKGQGYEQYF. The CDR3, as DNA: TGTGCCATCAGTGCCAAAGGACAGGGCTACGAGCAGTACTTC.

CDR3 protein: CASSTPVGWGEAFF. The CDR3 bases are TGTGCCAGCAGTACCCCTGTAGGGTGGGGTGAAGCTTTCTTT. The chain employs TRBV6-6 and TRBJ1-1; D remains ambiguous. Germline CDR1 MNHNY, CDR2 SVGAGI (reference sequence). V was shortened by 5 bases and J by 7 bases, with 17 bases between the two germline ends. The CDR3 totals 14 residues.

The V and J genes are TRBV9 and TRBJ1-2; unclear D gene. The V gene lost 0 bases and the J gene lost 3 bases, with 9 bases spanning the gap. The CDR3 extends over 14 amino acids. Germline V gene data show CDR1 as SGDLS and CDR2 as YYNGEE. For the CDR3, the DNA is TGTGCCAGCAGCGTAGGCGGGGATGACTATGGCTACACCTTC. It translates to CASSVGGDDYGYTF.

There are a few counts of this clonotype. The rearrangement joins TRBV28 to TRBJ2-1, with TRBD2 matching 10 bases. The V and J ends lost 3 bases and 4 bases, in that order; junction bases with no gene match: 9. The CDR3 totals 17 residues. CDR1 MDHEN and CDR2 SYDVKM come from the germline V gene. The CDR3, as DNA: TGTGCCAGCAGTTTCCAGGAACTAGCGGGACTGTACAATGAGCAGTTCTTC. The encoded protein is CASSFQELAGLYNEQFF.

The J gene is TRBJ2-3, the V gene TRBV28; 11 bases are shared with TRBD1. J was trimmed by 5 bases and V by 9 bases; bases with no gene match: 7. The CDR3 runs 14 residues. The germline CDR1 and CDR2 sequences are MDHEN and SYDVKM. DNA for the CDR3: TGTGCCAGTCATTCAGGGACAGGGGGAGATACGCAGTATTTT. It encodes CASHSGTGGDTQYF.